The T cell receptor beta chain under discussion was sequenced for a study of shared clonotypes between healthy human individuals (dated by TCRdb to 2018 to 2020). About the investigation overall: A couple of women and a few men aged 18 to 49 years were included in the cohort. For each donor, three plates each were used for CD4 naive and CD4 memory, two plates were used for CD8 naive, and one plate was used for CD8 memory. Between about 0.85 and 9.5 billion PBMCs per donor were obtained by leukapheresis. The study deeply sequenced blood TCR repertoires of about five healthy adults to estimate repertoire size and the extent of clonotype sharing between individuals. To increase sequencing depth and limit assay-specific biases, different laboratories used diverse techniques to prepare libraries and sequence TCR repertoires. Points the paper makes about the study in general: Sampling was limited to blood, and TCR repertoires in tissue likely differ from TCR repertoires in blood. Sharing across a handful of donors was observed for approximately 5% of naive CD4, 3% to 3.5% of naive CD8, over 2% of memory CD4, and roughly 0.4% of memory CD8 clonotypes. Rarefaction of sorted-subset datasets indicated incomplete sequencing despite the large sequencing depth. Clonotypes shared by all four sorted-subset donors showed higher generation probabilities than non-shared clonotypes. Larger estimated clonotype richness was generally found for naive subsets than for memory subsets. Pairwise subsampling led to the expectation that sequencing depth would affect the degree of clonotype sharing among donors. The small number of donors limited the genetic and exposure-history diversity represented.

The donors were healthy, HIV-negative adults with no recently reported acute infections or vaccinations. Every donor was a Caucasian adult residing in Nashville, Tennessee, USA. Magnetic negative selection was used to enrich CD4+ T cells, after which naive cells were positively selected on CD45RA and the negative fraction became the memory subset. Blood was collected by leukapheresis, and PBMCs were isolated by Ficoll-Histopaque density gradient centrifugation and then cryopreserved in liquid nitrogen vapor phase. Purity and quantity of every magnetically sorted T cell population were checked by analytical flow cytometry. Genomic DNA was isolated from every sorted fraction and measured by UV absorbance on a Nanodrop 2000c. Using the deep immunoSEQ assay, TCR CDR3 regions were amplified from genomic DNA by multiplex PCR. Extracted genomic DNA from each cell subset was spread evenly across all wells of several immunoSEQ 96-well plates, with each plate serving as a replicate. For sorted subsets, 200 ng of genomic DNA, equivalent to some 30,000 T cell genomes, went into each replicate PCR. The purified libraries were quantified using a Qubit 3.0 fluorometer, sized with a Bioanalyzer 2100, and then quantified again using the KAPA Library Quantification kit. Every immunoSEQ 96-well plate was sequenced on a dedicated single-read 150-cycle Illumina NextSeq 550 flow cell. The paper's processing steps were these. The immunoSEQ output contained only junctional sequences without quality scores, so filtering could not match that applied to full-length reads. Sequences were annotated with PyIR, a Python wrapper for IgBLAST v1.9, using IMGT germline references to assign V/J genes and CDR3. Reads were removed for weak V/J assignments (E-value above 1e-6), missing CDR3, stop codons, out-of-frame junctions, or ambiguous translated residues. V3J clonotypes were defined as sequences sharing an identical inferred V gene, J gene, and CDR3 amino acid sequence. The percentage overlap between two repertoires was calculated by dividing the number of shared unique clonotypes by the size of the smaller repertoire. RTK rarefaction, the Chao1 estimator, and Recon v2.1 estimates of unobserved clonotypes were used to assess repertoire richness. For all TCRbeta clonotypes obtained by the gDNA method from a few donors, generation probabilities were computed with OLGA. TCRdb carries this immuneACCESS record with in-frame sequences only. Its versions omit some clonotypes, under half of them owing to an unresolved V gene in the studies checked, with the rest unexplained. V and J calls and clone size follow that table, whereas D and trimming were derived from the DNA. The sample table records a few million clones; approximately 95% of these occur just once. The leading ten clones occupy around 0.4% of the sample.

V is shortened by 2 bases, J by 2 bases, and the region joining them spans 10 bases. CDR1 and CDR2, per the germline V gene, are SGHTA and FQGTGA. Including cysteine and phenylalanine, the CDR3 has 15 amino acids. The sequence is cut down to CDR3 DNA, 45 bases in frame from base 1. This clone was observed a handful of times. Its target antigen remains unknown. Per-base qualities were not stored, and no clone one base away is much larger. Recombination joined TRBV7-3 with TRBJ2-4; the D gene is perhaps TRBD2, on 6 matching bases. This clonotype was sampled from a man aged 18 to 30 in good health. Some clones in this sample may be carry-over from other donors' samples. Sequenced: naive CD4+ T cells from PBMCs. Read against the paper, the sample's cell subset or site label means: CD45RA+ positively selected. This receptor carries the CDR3 CASSLGGSSKNIQYF. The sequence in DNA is TGTGCCAGCAGCTTAGGGGGGAGTTCCAAAAACATTCAGTACTTC.